This T cell receptor beta chain was captured in a study of low-dose radiotherapy and immunotherapy resistance in tumors. About the study: Nivolumab was given to patients as a 240 mg flat dose every two weeks, and ipilimumab at 1 mg/kg every six weeks. Both were delivered intravenously. The authors gave intravenous cyclophosphamide 200 mg/m2 every two weeks, one day before radiation and immunotherapy.

TRAV- and TRBV-specific primers primed first-strand cDNA, covering alpha and beta chains. TCR amplification used about 18 PCR cycles, a constant-region primer and a V-primer adapter. TCRdb redid the calling of the reads with MiXCR, one entry per CDR3 protein. This sample has tens of thousands of distinct CDR3 sequences, with about a third found just once. Time point given: before trial treatment. The donors' treatment consisted of nivolumab, ipilimumab, aspirin, low-dose cyclophosphamide and low-dose radiotherapy. The CDR3 adds up to 10 amino acids, both ends counted. Note on this clonotype: The CDR3 ends on some other residue instead of the conserved phenylalanine or tryptophan, so this is likely a read error. The DNA is omitted, as the CDR3 cannot be located on it reliably, and the CDR3 follows TCRdb's listing.

Sequencing was performed on PBMCs, taken before treatment. The rearrangement links TRBV23-1 to TRBJ2-1; the table names TRBD2, a call not compared with the DNA. TRBV23-1 belongs to the ORF category, with a function that is uncertain. The clonotype comes from a female donor with ovarian cancer. This CDR3 is CASSQEVPAL.